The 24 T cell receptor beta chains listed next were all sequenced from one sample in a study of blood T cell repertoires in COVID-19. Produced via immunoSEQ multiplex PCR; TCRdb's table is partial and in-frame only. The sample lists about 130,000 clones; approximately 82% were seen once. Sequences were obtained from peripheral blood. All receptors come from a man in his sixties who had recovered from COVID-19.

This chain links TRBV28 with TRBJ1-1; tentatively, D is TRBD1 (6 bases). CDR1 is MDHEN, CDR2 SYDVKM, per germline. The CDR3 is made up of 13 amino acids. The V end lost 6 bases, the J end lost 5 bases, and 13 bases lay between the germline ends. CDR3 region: CASSRGRGTEAFF. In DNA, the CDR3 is TGTGCCAGCAGCAGGGGACGCGGGACTGAAGCTTTCTTT.

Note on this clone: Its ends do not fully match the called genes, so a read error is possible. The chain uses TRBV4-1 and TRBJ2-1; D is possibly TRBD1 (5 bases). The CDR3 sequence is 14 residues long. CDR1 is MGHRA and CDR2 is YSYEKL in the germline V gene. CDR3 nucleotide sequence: TGCGCCAGCAGCCAAGACCAGGGCTACGATGAGCAGTTCTTC. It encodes CASSQDQGYDEQFF.

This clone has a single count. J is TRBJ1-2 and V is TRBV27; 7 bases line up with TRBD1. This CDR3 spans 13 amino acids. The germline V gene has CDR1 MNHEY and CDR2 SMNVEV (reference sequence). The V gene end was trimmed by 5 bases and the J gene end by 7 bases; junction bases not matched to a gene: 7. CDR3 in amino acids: CASSLTGFGGYTF. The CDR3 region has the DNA TGTGCCAGCAGTCTGACAGGGTTCGGTGGCTACACCTTC.

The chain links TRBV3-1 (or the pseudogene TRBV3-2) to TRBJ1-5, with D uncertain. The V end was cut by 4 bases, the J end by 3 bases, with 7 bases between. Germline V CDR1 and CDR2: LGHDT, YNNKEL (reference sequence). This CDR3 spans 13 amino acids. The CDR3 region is CASSLTVNQPQHF. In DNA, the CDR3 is TGTGCCAGCAGCCTCACGGTCAATCAGCCCCAGCATTTT.

The CDR3 protein is CASSQGRGYNEQFF. DNA of the CDR3: TGCGCCAGCAGCCAAGGACGGGGGTACAATGAGCAGTTCTTC. The V gene is TRBV4-3, the J gene TRBJ2-1, with a tentative D call TRBD2 (6 bases). The length of the CDR3 is 14 residues. The germline CDR1 and CDR2 sequences are LGHNA and YSLEER. V was pared by 1 base and J by 4 bases, with 8 bases between.

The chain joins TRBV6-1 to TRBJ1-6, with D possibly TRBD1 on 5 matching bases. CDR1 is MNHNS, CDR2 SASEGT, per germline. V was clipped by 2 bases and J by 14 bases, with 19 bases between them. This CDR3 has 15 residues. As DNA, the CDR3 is TGTGCCAGCAGTGAAATGGGGCCGCCGTCCGCGGCCCTCCACTTT. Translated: CASSEMGPPSAALHF.

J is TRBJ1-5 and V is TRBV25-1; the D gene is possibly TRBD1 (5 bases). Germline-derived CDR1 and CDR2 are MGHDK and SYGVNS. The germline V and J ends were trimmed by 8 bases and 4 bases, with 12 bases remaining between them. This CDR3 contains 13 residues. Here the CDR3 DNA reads TGTGCCAGCGGGGCAGGTCTTAATCAGCCCCAGCATTTT. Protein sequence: CASGAGLNQPQHF.

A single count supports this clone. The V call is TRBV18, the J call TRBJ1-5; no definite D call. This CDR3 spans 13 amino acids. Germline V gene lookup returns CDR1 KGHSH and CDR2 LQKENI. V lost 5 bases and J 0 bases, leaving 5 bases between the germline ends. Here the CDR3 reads CASSEGSNQPQHF. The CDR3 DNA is TGTGCCAGCTCAGAGGGTAGCAATCAGCCCCAGCATTTT.

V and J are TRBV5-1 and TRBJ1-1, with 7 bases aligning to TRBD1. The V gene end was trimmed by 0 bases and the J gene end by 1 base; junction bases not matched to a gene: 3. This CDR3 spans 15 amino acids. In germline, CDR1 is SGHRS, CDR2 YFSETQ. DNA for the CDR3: TGCGCCAGCAGCTTGGTTCAGGGGGGGAACACTGAAGCTTTCTTT. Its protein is CASSLVQGGNTEAFF.

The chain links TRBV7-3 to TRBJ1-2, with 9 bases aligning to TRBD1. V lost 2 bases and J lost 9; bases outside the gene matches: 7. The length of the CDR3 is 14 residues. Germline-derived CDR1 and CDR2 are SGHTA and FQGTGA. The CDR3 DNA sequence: TGTGCCAGCAGCTTAGGCGGACAGGGGTATAGCTACACCTTC. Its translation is CASSLGGQGYSYTF.

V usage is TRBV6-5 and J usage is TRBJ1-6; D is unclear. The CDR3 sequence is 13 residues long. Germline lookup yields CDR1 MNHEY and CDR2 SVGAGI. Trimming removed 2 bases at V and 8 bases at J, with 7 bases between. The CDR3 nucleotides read TGTGCCAGCAGTTACGAACGAGATTCACCCCTCCACTTT. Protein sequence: CASSYERDSPLHF.

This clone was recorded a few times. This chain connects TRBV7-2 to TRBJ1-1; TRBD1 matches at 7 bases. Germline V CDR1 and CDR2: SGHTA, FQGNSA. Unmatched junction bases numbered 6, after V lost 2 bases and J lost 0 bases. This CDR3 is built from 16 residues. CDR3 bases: TGTGCCAGCAGCTTATCGACAGGGAGTATGAACACTGAAGCTTTCTTT. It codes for CASSLSTGSMNTEAFF.

The CDR3: CASAVQPNEKLFF. In DNA, the CDR3 is TGTGCCAGCGCGGTCCAGCCTAATGAAAAACTGTTTTTT. The chain recombines TRBV2 with TRBJ1-4; no clear D gene. The V and J ends lost 8 bases and 3 bases respectively, with 10 bases between them. CDR1 and CDR2 (germline): SNHLY, FYNNEI. This CDR3 has 13 amino acids.

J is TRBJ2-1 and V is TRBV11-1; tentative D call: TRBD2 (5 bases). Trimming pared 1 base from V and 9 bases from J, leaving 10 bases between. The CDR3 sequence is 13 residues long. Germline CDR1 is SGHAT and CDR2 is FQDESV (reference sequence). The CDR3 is CASSLVLVGEQFF. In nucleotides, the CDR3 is TGTGCCAGCAGCTTAGTACTAGTAGGTGAGCAGTTCTTC.

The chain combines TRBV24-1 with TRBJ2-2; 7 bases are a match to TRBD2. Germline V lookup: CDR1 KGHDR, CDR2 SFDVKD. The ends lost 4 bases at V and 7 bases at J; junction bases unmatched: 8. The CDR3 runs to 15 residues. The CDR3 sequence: CATSDTSGVNGELFF. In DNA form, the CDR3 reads TGTGCCACCAGTGACACGAGCGGGGTTAACGGGGAGCTGTTTTTT.

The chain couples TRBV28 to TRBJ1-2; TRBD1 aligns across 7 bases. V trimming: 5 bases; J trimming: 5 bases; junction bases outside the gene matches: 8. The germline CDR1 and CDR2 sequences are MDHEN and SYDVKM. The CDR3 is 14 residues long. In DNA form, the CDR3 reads TGTGCCAGCAGTCAGACAGGGCCGAGTTATGGCTACACCTTC. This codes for CASSQTGPSYGYTF.

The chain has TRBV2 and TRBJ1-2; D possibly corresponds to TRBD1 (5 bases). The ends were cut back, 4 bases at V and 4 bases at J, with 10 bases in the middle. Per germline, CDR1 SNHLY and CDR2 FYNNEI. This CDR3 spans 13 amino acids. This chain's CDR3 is CASSGQGSYGYTF. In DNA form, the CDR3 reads TGTGCCAGCAGTGGGCAGGGCAGCTATGGCTACACCTTC.

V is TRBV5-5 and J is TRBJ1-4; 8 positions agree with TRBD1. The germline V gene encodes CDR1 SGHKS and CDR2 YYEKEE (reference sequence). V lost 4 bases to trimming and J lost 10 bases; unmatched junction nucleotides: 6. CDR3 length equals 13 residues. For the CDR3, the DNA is TGTGCCAGCAGCGTGTCCCAGGGGGCAAAACTGTTTTTT. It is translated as CASSVSQGAKLFF.

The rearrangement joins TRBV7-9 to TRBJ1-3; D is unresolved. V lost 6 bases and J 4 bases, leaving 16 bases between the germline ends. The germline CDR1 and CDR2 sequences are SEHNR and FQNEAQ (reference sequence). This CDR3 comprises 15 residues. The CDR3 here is CASRRAGSQGNTIYF. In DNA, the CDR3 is TGTGCCAGCAGACGCGCCGGGAGCCAAGGAAACACCATATATTTT.

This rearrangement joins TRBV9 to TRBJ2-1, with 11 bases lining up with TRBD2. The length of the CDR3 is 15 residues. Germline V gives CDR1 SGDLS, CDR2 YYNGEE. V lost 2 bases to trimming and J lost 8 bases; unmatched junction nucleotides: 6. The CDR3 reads CASSVTSGRSYEQFF. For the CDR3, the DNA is TGTGCCAGCAGCGTTACTAGCGGGAGAAGTTATGAGCAGTTCTTC.

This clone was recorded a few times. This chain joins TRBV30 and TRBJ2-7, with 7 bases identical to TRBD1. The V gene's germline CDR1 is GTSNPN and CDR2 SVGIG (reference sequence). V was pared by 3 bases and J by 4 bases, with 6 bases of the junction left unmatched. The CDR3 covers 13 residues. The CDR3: CAWSLGQVYEQYF. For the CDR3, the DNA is TGTGCCTGGAGCCTAGGACAGGTGTACGAGCAGTACTTC.

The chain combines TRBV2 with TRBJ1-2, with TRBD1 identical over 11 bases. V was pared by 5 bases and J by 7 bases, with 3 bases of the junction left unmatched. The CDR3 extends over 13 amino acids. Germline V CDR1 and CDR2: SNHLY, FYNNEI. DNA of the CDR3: TGTGCCAGCAGTACCGGGACAGGGGGTGGCTACACCTTC. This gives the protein CASSTGTGGGYTF.

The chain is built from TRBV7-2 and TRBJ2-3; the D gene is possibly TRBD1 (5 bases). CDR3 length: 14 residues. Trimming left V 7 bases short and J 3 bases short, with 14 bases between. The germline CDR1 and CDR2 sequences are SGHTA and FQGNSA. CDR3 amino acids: CASTRGRETDTQYF. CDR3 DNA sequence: TGTGCCAGCACTAGGGGCAGGGAAACAGATACGCAGTATTTT.

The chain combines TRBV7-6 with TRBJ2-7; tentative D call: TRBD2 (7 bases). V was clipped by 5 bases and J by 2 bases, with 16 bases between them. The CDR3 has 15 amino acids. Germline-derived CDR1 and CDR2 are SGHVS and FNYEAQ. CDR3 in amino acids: CASSLRGREAYEQYF. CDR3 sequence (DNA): TGTGCCAGCAGCCTTAGGGGGAGGGAGGCCTACGAGCAGTACTTC.